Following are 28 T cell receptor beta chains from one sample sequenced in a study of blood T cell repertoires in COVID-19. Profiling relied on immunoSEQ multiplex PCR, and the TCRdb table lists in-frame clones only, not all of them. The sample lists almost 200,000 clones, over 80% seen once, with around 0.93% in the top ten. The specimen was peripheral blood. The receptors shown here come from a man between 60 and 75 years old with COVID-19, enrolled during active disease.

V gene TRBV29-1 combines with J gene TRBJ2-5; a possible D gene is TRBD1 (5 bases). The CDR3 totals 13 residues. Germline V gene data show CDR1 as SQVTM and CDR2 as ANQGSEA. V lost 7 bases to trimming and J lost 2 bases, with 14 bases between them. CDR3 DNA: TGCAGCGCGACCCGGCAGGGACAAGAGACCCAGTACTTC. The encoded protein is CSATRQGQETQYF.

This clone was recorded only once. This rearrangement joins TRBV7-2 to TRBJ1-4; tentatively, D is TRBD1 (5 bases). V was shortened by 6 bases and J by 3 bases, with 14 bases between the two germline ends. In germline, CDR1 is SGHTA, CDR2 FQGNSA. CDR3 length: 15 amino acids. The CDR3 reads CASRGGTRPNEKLFF. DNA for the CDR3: TGTGCCAGCAGGGGGGGGACGAGGCCTAATGAAAAACTGTTTTTT.

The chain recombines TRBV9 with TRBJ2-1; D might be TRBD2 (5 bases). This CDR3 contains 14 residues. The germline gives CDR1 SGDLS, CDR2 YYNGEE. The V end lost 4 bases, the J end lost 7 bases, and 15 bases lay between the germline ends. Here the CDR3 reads CASSFTPGRNEQFF. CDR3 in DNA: TGTGCCAGCAGCTTCACTCCGGGGAGAAATGAGCAGTTCTTC.

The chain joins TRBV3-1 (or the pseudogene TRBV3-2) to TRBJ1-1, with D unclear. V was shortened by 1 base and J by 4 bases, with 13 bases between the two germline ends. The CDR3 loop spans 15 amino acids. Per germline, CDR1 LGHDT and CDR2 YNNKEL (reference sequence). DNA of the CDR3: TGTGCCAGCAGCCAAGGGGTCAGCCGGAGCACTGAAGCTTTCTTT. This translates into CASSQGVSRSTEAFF.

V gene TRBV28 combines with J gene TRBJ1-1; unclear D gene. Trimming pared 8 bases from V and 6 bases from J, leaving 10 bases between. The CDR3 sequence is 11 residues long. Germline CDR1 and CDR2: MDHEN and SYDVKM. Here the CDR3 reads CASLGEPEAFF. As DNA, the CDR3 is TGTGCCAGCCTAGGTGAGCCTGAAGCTTTCTTT.

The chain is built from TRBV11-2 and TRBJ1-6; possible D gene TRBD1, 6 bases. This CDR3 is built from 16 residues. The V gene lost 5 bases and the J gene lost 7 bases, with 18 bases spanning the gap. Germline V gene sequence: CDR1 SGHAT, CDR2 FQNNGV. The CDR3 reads CASSPQGARGNSPLHF. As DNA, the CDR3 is TGTGCCAGCAGCCCCCAGGGAGCCAGGGGAAATTCACCCCTCCACTTT.

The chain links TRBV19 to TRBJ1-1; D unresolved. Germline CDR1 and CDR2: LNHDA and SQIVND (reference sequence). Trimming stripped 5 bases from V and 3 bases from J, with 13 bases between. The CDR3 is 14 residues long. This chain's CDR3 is CASSEAGGDTEAFF. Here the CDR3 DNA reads TGTGCCAGTAGTGAGGCGGGTGGGGACACTGAAGCTTTCTTT.

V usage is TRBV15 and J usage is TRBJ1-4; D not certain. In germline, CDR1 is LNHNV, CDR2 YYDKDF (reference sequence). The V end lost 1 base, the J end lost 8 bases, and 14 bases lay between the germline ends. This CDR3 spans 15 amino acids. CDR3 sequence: CATSRAAEWREKLFF. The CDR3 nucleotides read TGTGCCACCAGCAGAGCCGCAGAATGGCGGGAAAAACTGTTTTTT.

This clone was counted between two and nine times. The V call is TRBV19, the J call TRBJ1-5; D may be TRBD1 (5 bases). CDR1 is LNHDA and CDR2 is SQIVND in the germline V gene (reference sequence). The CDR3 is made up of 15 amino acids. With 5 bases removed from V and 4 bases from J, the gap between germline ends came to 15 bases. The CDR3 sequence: CASSQGLSENQPQHF. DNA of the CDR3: TGTGCCAGTAGTCAGGGCTTATCAGAAAATCAGCCCCAGCATTTT.

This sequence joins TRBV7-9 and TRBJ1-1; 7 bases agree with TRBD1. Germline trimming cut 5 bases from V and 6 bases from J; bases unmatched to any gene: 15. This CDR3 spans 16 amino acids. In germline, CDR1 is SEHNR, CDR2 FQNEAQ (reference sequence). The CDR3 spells CASSLASTGKGAEAFF. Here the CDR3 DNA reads TGTGCCAGCAGCCTCGCCTCGACAGGGAAAGGCGCTGAAGCTTTCTTT.

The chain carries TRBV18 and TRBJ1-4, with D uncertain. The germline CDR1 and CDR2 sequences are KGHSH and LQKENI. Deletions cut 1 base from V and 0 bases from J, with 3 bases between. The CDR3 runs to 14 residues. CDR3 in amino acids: CASSPRATNEKLFF. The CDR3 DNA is TGTGCCAGCTCACCACGAGCAACTAATGAAAAACTGTTTTTT.

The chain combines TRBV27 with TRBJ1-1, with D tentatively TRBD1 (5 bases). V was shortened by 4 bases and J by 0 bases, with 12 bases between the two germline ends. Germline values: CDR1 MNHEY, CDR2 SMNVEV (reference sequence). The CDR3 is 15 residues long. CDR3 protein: CASSSQGALNTEAFF. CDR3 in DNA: TGTGCCAGCAGTTCTCAAGGGGCCCTGAACACTGAAGCTTTCTTT.

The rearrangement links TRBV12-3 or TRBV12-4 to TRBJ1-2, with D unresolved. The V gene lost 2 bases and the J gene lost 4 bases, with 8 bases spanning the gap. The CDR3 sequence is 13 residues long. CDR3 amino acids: CASSLSVIYGYTF. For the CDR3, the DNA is TGTGCCAGCAGTTTATCGGTAATCTATGGCTACACCTTC.

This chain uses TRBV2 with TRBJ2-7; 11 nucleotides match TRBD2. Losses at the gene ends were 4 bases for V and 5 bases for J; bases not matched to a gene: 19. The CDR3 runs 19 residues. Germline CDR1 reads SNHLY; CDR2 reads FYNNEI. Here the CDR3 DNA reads TGTGCCAGCAGTGGCCTTAGCGGGAGGGGGTTGAGGAGCCTCCACGAGCAGTACTTC. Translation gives CASSGLSGRGLRSLHEQYF.

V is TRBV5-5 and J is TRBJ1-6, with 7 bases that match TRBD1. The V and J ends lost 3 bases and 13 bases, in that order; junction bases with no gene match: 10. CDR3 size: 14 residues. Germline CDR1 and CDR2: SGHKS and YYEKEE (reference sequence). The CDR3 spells CASSWGPLGQPLHF. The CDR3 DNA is TGTGCCAGCAGCTGGGGCCCACTGGGACAGCCCCTCCACTTT.

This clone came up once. The CDR3 loop is CASSLDFSGTGVQHF. The CDR3 nucleotides read TGTGCCAGCAGCTTAGATTTTTCTGGGACAGGAGTTCAGCATTTT. The chain recombines TRBV11-2 with TRBJ1-5; 8 nucleotides match TRBD1. V dropped 0 bases and J dropped 13; count of bases not matched to a gene: 11. CDR1 SGHAT and CDR2 FQNNGV come from the germline V gene. This CDR3 is built from 15 residues.

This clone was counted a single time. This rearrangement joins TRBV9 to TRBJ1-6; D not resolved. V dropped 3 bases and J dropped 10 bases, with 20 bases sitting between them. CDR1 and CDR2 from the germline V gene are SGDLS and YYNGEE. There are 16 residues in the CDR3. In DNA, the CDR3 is TGTGCCAGCAGCGCCCCTCGGGAAGCCGGAGGGTCACCCCTCCACTTT. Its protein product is CASSAPREAGGSPLHF. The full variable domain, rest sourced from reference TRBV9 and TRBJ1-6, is DSGVTQTPKHLITATGQRVTLRCSPRSGDLSVYWYQQSLDQGLQFLIQYYNGEERAKGNILERFSAQQFPDLHSELNLSSLELGDSALYFCASSAPREAGGSPLHFGNGTRLTVT.

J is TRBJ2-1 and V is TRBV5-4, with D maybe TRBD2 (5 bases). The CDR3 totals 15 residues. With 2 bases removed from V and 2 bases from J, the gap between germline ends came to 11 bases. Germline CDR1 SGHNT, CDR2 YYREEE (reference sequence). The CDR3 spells CASSLGDGAYNEQFF. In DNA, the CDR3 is TGTGCCAGCAGCTTAGGAGACGGGGCCTACAATGAGCAGTTCTTC.

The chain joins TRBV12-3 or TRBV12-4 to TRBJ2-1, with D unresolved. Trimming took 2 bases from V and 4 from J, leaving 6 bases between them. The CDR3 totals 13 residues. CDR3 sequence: CASSLSRYNEQFF. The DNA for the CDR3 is TGTGCCAGCAGTTTAAGCAGGTACAATGAGCAGTTCTTC.

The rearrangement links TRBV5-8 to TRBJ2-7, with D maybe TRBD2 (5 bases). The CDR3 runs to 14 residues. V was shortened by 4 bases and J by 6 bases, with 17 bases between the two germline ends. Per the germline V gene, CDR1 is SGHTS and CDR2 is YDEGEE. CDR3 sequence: CASSQDSLGGEQYF. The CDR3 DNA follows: TGTGCCAGCAGCCAGGACTCCCTAGGAGGCGAGCAGTACTTC.

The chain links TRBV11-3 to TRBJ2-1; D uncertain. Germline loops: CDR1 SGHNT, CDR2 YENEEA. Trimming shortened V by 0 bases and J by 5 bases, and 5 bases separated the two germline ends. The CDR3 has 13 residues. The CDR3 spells CASSLERDNEQFF. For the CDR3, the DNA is TGTGCCAGCAGCTTAGAACGGGACAATGAGCAGTTCTTC.

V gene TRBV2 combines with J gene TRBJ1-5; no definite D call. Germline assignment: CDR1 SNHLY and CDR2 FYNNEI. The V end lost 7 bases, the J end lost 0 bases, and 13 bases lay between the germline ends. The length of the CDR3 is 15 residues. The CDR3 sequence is CASKETAYSNQPQHF. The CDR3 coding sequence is TGTGCCAGCAAGGAGACGGCCTATAGCAATCAGCCCCAGCATTTT.

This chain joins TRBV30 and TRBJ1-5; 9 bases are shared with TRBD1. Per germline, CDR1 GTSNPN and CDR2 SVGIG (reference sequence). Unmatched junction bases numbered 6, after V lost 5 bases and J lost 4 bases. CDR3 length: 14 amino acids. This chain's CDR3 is CAWGTGTLNQPQHF. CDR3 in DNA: TGTGCCTGGGGGACAGGGACCCTTAATCAGCCCCAGCATTTT.

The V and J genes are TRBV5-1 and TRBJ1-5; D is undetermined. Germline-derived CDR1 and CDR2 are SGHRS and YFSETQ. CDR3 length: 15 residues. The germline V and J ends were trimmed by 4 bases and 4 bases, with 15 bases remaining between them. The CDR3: CASSLDGRENQPQHF. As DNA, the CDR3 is TGCGCCAGCAGCCTGGACGGGAGGGAGAATCAGCCCCAGCATTTT. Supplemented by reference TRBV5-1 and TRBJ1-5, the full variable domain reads KAGVTQTPRYLIKTRGQQVTLSCSPISGHRSVSWYQQTPGQGLQFLFEYFSETQRNKGNFPGRFSGRQFSNSRSEMNVSTLELGDSALYLCASSLDGRENQPQHFGDGTRLSIL.

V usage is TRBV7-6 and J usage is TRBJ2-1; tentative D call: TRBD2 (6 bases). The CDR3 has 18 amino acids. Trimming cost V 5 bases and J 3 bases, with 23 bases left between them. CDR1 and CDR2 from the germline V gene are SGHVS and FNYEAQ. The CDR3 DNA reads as TGTGCCAGCAGCCAACCTTCCACTAGCAACAATATCTACAATGAGCAGTTCTTC. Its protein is CASSQPSTSNNIYNEQFF.

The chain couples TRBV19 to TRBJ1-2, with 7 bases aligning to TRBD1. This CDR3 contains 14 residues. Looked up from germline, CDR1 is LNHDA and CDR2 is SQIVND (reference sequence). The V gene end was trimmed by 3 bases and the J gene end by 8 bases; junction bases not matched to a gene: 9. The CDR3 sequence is CASSIVQGLEGYTF. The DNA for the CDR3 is TGTGCCAGTAGTATCGTACAGGGGTTGGAGGGCTACACCTTC.

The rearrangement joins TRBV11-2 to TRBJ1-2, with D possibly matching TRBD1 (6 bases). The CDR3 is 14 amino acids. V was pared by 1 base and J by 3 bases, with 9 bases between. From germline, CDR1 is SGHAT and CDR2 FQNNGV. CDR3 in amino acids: CASSLGGQYYGYTF. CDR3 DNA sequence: TGTGCCAGCAGCTTAGGTGGACAGTACTATGGCTACACCTTC.

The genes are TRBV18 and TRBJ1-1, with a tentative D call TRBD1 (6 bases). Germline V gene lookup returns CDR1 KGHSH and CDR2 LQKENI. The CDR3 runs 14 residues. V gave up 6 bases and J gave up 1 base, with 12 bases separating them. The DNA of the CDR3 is TGTGCCAGCTCCCCTGACAGGAAGAACACTGAAGCTTTCTTT. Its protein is CASSPDRKNTEAFF. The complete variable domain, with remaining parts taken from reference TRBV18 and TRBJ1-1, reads NAGVMQNPRHLVRRRGQEARLRCSPMKGHSHVYWYRQLPEEGLKFMVYLQKENIIDESGMPKERFSAEFPKEGPSILRIQQVVRGDSAAYFCASSPDRKNTEAFFGQGTRLTVV.